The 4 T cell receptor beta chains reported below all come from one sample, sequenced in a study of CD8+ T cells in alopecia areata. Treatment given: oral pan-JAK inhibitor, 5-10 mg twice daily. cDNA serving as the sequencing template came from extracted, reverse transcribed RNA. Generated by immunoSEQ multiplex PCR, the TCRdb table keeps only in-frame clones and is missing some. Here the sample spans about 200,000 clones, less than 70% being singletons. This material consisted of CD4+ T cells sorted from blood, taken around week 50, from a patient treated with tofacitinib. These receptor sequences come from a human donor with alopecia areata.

The CDR3 DNA reads TGCAGTGCTAGTGCAGGTCAAGAGCAGTACTTC. Amino acid sequence: CSASAGQEQYF. The chain employs TRBV20-1 and TRBJ2-7; no reliable D call. CDR1 is DFQATT and CDR2 is SNEGSKA in the germline V gene (reference sequence). Trimming took 3 bases from V and 7 from J, leaving 10 bases between them. This CDR3 contains 11 residues.

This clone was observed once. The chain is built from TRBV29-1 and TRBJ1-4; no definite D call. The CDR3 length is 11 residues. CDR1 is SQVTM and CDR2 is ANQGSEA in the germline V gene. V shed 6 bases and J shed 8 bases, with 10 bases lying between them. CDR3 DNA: TGCAGCGTGACGGTCGGGGAAAAACTGTTTTTT. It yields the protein CSVTVGEKLFF.

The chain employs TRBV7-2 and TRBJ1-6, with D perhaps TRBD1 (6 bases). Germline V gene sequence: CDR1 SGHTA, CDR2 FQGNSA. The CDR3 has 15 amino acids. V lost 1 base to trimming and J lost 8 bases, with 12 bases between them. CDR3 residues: CASSLDRVGDSPLHF. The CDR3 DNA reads TGTGCCAGCAGCTTAGACAGGGTTGGGGATTCACCCCTCCACTTT.

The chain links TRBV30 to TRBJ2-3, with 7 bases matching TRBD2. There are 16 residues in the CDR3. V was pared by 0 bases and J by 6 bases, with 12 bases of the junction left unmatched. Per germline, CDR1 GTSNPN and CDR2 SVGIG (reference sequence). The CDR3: CAWSVDPGGGSDTQYF. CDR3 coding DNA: TGTGCCTGGAGTGTTGACCCGGGGGGTGGTTCGGATACGCAGTATTTT.